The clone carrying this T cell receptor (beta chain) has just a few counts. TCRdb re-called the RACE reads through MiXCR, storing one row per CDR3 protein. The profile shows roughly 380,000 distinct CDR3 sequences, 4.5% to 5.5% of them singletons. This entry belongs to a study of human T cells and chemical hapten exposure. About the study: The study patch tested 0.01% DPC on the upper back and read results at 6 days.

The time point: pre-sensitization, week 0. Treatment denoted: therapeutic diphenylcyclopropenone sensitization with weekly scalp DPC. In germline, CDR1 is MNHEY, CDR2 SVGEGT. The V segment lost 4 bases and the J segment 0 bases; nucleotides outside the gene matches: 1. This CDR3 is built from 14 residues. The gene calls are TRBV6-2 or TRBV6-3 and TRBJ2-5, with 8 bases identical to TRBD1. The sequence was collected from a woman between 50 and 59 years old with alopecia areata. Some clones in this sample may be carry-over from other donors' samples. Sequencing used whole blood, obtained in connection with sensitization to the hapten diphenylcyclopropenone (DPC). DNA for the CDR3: TGTGCCAGCAGTTGGACAGGGAACCAAGAGACCCAGTACTTC. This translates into CASSWTGNQETQYF.